Detailed here is one T cell receptor (beta chain). This record comes from a study of blood T cell repertoires in COVID-19. About the research overall: Spain, Italy and the United States supplied samples that represented acute and convalescent COVID-19.

Here immunoSEQ multiplex PCR was the method, and the copy in TCRdb shows in-frame clones only, minus some. The sample shows around 200,000 clones, roughly 81% of them seen only once. The CDR3 runs to 14 residues. Germline-derived CDR1 and CDR2 are MNHNY and SVGAGI (reference sequence). The V and J ends lost 6 bases and 2 bases respectively, with 14 bases between them. The sequenced sample consisted of peripheral blood. The origin of this receptor is a woman older than 75 with acute or convalescent COVID-19. The rearrangement links TRBV6-6 to TRBJ2-7; D not resolved. As DNA, the CDR3 is TGTGCCAGCAGGATTGAGCCCCAAACCTACGAGCAGTACTTC. This translates into CASRIEPQTYEQYF.